This is a list of T cell receptor beta chains from one sample in a study of T cell responses to AZD1222 COVID-19 vaccine. Clones were read by immunoSEQ multiplex PCR, and TCRdb kept only the in-frame ones, dropping some. The sample has more than 150,000 clones, around 92% seen once. The specimen was peripheral blood, collected on day 0 of AZD1222 vaccination. These receptors all come from an adult in good health. Each CDR3 is given without its conserved first and last residue. Fields, in order: V gene, clone size, CDR3 protein. Some rows have no size entry. The others give once, few or many, or a class for an expanded clone.

>TRBV5-1|NA
ASSLGQPDPNYGYT
>TRBV28|NA
ASQTGSYGYT
>TRBV3-1/TRBV3-2|NA
ASRPLGRIYEQY
>TRBV9|NA
ASSVARAGTEAF
>TRBV28|NA
AISPGLATQY
>TRBV30|NA
AWDRDTWGGYT
>TRBV30|NA
AWSGPWGLNTEAF
>TRBV11-2|NA
ASSLADRYNEQF
>TRBV28|NA
ASSPRLGANSPLH
>TRBV11-2|NA
ASSLRGPYEQY
>TRBV24-1|once
ATQANTGQGNTGELF
>TRBV5-1|NA
ASSPIRDSSYEQY
>TRBV19|NA
ASTPARGYGYT
>TRBV2|NA
ATAATGTQY
>TRBV10-3|NA
AISERGSYGYT
>TRBV5-1|NA
ASSLLGQVPANTEAF
>TRBV12-3/TRBV12-4|once
ASSFYRQETQY
>TRBV28|NA
ASSLFGREVNQPQH
>TRBV28|NA
ASSPTGYSGNTIY
>TRBV28|NA
ASSLLPTPLH
>TRBV3-1/TRBV3-2|NA
ASSQETSGYEQY
>TRBV10-2|NA
ASSPDRGPSEQY
>TRBV7-9|once
ASSSDRGRPYEQY
>TRBV27|few
ASSSLGRASTDTQY
>TRBV5-1|once
ASAHNLGTSLNEQF
>TRBV6-2/TRBV6-3|NA
ASSYSWTAQGEQY
>TRBV3-1/TRBV3-2|NA
ASSQTTFGTGTFGYT
>TRBV5-4|NA
ASSLKGAGELF
>TRBV6-5|NA
ASSYGASVQF
>TRBV11-2|NA
ASSLDSLATDTQY
>TRBV18|NA
ASSPVGYEQY
>TRBV5-6|once
ATGRVGGTDTQY
>TRBV7-8|NA
ASSLVTSGSGEQF
>TRBV6-4|NA
ASSDSPSGSADTQY
>TRBV9|NA
ASSPGQGRETQY
>TRBV19|NA
ASSQTGGFYEQY
>TRBV27|NA
ASSRVMDYGYT
>TRBV10-3|NA
AIRTDRVDEQY
>TRBV27|once
ASSLSVGQSMGYT
>TRBV10-3|NA
AISSRGAGKGKDNEQF
>TRBV28|NA
ASGIKIGYGYT
>TRBV7-8|NA
ASSSQGYEQF
>TRBV5-1|NA
ASSLLGGRTEAF
>TRBV28|NA
ATGDTQY
>TRBV9|NA
ASSVEQLNYGYT
>TRBV28|NA
ASSGTSGTGQETQY
>TRBV7-9|NA
ASSQAPGQPSSYEQY
>TRBV10-2|NA
ASSPQADTQY
>TRBV15|NA
ATSRYSGRAYEQY
>TRBV3-1/TRBV3-2|NA
ASSQGTGRATNEKLF
>TRBV15|NA
ATKDRGWTDTQY
>TRBV30|NA
AWSPGGAGTEAF